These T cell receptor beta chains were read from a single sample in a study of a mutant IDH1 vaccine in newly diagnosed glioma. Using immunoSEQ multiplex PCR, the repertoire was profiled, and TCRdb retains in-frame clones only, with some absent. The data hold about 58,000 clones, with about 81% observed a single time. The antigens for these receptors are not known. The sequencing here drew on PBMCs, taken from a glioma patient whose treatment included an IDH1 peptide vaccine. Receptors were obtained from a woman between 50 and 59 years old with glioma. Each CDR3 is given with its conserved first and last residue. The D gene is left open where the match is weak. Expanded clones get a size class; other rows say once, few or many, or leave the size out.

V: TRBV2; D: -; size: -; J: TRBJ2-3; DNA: TGTGCCAGCATGAGAAGACATTCTTCTAGCACAGATACGCAGTATTTT; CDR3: CASMRRHSSSTDTQYF
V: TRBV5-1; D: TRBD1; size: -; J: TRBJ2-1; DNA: TGCGCCAGCAGCTTGGCCAAGGGACAGGGTGGAAATGAGCAGTTCTTC; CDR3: CASSLAKGQGGNEQFF
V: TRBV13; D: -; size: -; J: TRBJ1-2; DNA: TGTGCCAGCAGCCAGTCCCTAACCAACCCCGGCTATGGCTACACCTTC; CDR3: CASSQSLTNPGYGYTF
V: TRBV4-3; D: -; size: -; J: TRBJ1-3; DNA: TGCGCCAGCAGCCAAGGTTCAGGCTCTGGAAACACCATATATTTT; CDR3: CASSQGSGSGNTIYF
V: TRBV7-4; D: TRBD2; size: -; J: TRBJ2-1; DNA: TGTGCCAGCAGCTTCGGCGGGGGGGCCGTGTCCTACAATGAGCAGTTCTTC; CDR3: CASSFGGGAVSYNEQFF
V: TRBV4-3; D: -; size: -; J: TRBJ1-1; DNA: TGCGCCAGCAGCCAAGACAGGGGTGACACTGAAGCTTTCTTT; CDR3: CASSQDRGDTEAFF
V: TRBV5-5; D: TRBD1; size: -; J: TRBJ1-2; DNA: TGTGCCAGCAGCTTGACCGGACAGGGGAGTTCCTATGGCTACACCTTC; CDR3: CASSLTGQGSSYGYTF
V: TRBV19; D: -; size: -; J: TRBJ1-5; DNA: TGTGCCAGTAGTATACTGGAGAATCAGCCCCAGCATTTT; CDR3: CASSILENQPQHF
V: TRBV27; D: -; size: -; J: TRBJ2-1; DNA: TGTGCCAGCAGACCCGGAGTAGCAGGTGAGCAGTTCTTC; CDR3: CASRPGVAGEQFF
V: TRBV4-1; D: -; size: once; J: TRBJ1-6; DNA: TGCGCCAGCAGCCAAGGGGAACTCAATAATTCACCCCTCCACTTT; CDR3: CASSQGELNNSPLHF
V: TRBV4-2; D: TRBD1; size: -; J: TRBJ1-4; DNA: TGTGCCAGCAGCCCCGGGACAGGGGAAAATGAAAAACTGTTTTTT; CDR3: CASSPGTGENEKLFF
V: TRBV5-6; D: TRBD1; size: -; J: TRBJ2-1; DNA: TGTGCCAGCAGCTATACAGGGGGTGGTGAGCAGTTCTTC; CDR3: CASSYTGGGEQFF
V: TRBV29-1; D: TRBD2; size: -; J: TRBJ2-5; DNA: TGCAGCGTTCCTCTAGGCGGGGGTCAGGAGACCCAGTACTTC; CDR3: CSVPLGGGQETQYF
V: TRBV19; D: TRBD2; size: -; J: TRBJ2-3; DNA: TGTGCCAGTAGAGCGGGGGCGGGCACAGATACGCAGTATTTT; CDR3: CASRAGAGTDTQYF
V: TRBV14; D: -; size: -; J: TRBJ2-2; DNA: TGTGCCAGCAGCCAAGTCGGGCGGTCCGGGGAGCTGTTTTTT; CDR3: CASSQVGRSGELFF
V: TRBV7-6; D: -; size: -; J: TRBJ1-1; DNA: TGTGCCAGCAGCTTAGGGGGGGACGTGAACACTGAAGCTTTCTTT; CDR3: CASSLGGDVNTEAFF
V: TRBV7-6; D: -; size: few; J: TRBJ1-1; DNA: TGTGCCAGCAGCTCGACAGTGAAGAACACTGAAGCTTTCTTT; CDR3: CASSSTVKNTEAFF
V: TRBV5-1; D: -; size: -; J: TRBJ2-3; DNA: TGCGCCAGTAGGGAAAGAGTGGGCCTGACAGATACGCAGTATTTT; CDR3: CASRERVGLTDTQYF
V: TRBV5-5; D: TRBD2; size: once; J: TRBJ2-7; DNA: TGTGCCAGCAGCCTCCCCGGGACTAGCGGGGGCCTGAGCTCCTACGAGCAGTACTTC; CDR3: CASSLPGTSGGLSSYEQYF
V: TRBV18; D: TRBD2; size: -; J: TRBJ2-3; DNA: TGTGCCAGCTCAGTACTAGCGTCTCCGGGGGATACGCAGTATTTT; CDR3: CASSVLASPGDTQYF
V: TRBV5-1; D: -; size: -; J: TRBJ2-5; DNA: TGCGCCAGCAGCTGGGCAGAACCGGCCAAAGAGACCCAGTACTTC; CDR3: CASSWAEPAKETQYF
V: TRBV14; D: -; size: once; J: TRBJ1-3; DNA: TGTGCCAGCAGCCAATATCGAAACTCTGGAAACACCATATATTTT; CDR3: CASSQYRNSGNTIYF
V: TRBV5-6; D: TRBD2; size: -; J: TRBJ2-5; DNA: TGTGCCAGCAGCCCTCTGGGACTAGCGGGGGCTTCCCAGTACTTC; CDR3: CASSPLGLAGASQYF
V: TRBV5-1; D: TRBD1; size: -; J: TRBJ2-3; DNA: TGCGCCAGCAGCTTGACGAGACAGGGGTCAGATACGCAGTATTTT; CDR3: CASSLTRQGSDTQYF
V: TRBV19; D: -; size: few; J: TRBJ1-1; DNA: TGTGCCAGTAGTATAGAGCCGCCAGTTATGAACACTGAAGCTTTCTTT; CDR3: CASSIEPPVMNTEAFF
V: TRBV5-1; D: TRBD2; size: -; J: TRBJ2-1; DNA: TGCGCCAGCAGCTTGTCGGCGGCGGGGGGGCTCTCCTACAATGAGCAGTTCTTC; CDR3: CASSLSAAGGLSYNEQFF